The T cell receptor (beta chain) under discussion was sequenced for a study of CD8+CD57+ T cells in acquired aplastic anemia. In the study overall: Across the sorted CD4+ and CD8+ cells, DNA amounts averaged roughly 3 ug. Study outcomes and limitations: Patients were compared with controls for CD8+ Simpson's diversity, and no significant difference emerged. Patients and controls shared some 29 CD8+ CDR3 sequences, which appeared highly expressed in patients and within their immunodominant clones.

Investigators profiled TCR beta VDJ and CDR3 from genomic DNA template. MiXCR was run by TCRdb on the reads, yielding one entry per CDR3 protein. The sample lists around 200,000 distinct CDR3 sequences; about half were seen once. CDR3 length: 16 residues. Germline CDR1 and CDR2: SNHLY and FYNNEI. Trimming cost V 4 bases and J 9 bases, with 22 bases left between them. Selection for sequencing was limited to patients who had shown CD8+CD57+ cell expansion by flow cytometry. The patients, all of them, had severe acquired aplastic anemia. About this clonotype: The antigen is unknown.

The genes are TRBV2 and TRBJ2-1; D unresolved. The sample consisted of sorted CD4+, CD8+, or CD8+CD57+ T cells (not recorded which) from PBMCs. The clonotype was recovered from a human donor with aplastic anemia. The CDR3 sequence is CASSGRESASYFEQFF. The CDR3 nucleotides are TGTGCCAGCAGTGGTCGAGAAAGCGCTTCGTATTTTGAGCAGTTCTTC.